This T cell receptor beta chain was captured in a study of shared clonotypes between healthy human individuals (dated by TCRdb to between 2020 and 2021). Looking at the study overall: The cohort comprised two women and a few men aged 18 to 49 years. For each donor, three plates each were used for CD4 naive and CD4 memory, two plates were used for CD8 naive, and one plate was used for CD8 memory. The study deeply sequenced blood TCR repertoires of several healthy adults to estimate repertoire size and the extent of clonotype sharing between individuals. Libraries were prepared and TCR repertoires were sequenced by different laboratories using diverse techniques, in order to increase sequencing depth and limit assay-specific biases. Leukapheresis yielded between about 0.9 and 10 billion PBMCs per donor.

The research as a whole found: Higher generation probabilities were observed for clonotypes shared by all four sorted-subset donors than for non-shared clonotypes. Based on pairwise subsampling, the degree of clonotype sharing among donors was expected to be affected by sequencing depth. Only blood was sampled, and tissue TCR repertoires likely differ from those in blood. About 5% of naive CD4, 3.5% of naive CD8, about 2.5% of memory CD4, and about 0.4% of memory CD8 clonotypes were shared across four donors. Even with the large sequencing depth, rarefaction of the sorted-subset datasets indicated that sequencing was incomplete. Because the study included a small number of donors, the genetic and exposure-history diversity represented was limited. Naive subsets generally had larger estimated clonotype richness than memory subsets did.

Using the deep immunoSEQ assay, TCR CDR3 regions were amplified from genomic DNA by multiplex PCR. Genomic DNA extracted from each cell subset was distributed evenly over all wells of several immunoSEQ 96-well plates, and each plate served as one replicate. Each replicate PCR for sorted subsets received about 220 ng genomic DNA, equal to roughly 29,000 T cell genomes. Purified libraries were quantified with a Qubit 3.0 fluorometer, sized on a Bioanalyzer 2100, and re-quantified with the KAPA Library Quantification kit. Every immunoSEQ 96-well plate was sequenced on a separate single-read 150-cycle Illumina NextSeq 550 flow cell. The original pipeline was this. Because only junctional sequences without quality scores were contained in the immunoSEQ output, filtering matching that applied to full-length reads could not be performed. Sequences were annotated with PyIR, a Python wrapper for IgBLAST v1.9, and V/J genes and CDR3 were assigned using IMGT germline references. Reads were filtered out if the reads had weak V/J assignments (E-value above 1e-6), no CDR3, stop codons, out-of-frame junctions, or ambiguous translated residues. V3J clonotypes were defined as sequences sharing an identical inferred V gene, J gene, and CDR3 amino acid sequence. The percentage overlap between two repertoires was calculated by dividing the number of shared unique clonotypes by the size of the smaller repertoire. Three approaches were used to assess repertoire richness: RTK rarefaction, the Chao1 estimator, and Recon v2.1 estimates of unobserved clonotypes. For all TCRbeta clonotypes obtained by the gDNA method from four donors, generation probabilities were computed with OLGA. TCRdb obtained this table from immuneACCESS and retained in-frame rearrangements with V and J assigned. These tables miss some clones; where compared with another copy, unresolved V genes account for less than half of the shortfall, and the remainder is unexplained. The V and J calls and clone size are taken from that table; D and trimming were inferred from the DNA. Across this sample there are some 1 million clones, with about 70% seen only once. Over 1.3% of the sample is taken by the ten largest.

Turning to this clone: The target of this receptor is not known. The sample holds no much larger clone one base away, and base qualities are not on file.

Donors were healthy HIV-negative adults with no recently reported acute infections or vaccinations. Every donor was a Caucasian adult residing in Nashville, Tennessee, USA. CD4+ T cells were enriched by magnetic negative selection; naive cells were then positively selected on CD45RA, and the negative fraction formed the memory subset. After blood collection by leukapheresis, PBMCs were isolated using Ficoll-Histopaque density gradient centrifugation and then cryopreserved in the vapor phase of liquid nitrogen. Purity and quantity of every magnetically sorted T cell population were checked by analytical flow cytometry. Each sorted fraction had its genomic DNA isolated and then quantified by UV absorbance on a Nanodrop 2000c. The CDR3, from cysteine to phenylalanine, totals 15 residues. Only CDR3 DNA remains: 45 bases, in frame from the first base. The junction carries 14 bases between V and J, which are trimmed by 2 bases and 3 bases respectively. From a lookup of the germline V gene, CDR1 and CDR2 are LGHNA and YSLEER.

The receptor was isolated from a man aged 18 to 30 in good health. Material: memory CD4+ T cells sorted from blood. Interpreted using the paper, the cell subset or site label stands for: CD45RA-negative fraction. Here the chain combines TRBV4-3 and TRBJ2-7; the D segment could be TRBD2, given 5 matching bases. The nucleotide sequence reads as follows: TGCGCCAGCAGCCAAATCCCCCAGGCGGGCTACGAGCAGTACTTC. This yields the protein CASSQIPQAGYEQYF.